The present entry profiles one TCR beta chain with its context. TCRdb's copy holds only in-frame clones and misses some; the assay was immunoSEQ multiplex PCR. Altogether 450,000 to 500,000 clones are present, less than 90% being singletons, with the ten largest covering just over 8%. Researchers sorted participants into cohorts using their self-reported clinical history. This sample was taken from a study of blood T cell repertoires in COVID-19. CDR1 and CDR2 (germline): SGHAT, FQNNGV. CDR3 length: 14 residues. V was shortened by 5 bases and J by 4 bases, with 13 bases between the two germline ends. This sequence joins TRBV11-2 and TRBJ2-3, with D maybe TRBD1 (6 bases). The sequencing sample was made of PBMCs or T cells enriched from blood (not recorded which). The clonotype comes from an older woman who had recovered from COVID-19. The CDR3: CASSLQTGSDTQYF. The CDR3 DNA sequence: TGTGCCAGCAGCCTACAGACAGGTTCAGATACGCAGTATTTT.